Given below is one TCR beta chain in context. Its cognate antigen is unknown. This sample is drawn from a study of post-analysis software for immune sequencing data. Presence of unique molecular identifiers characterized the TCR beta cDNA libraries. TCRdb itself ran the PCR reads through MiXCR, one entry per CDR3 protein. This table holds 150,000 or so distinct CDR3 sequences, around 34% found once. Overall study findings and caveats: By F measure, strong co-clustering occurred among samples prepared in the same batch.

The origin of this receptor is a girl between 10 and 17 years old with multiple sclerosis. Source: blood, taken after autologous hematopoietic stem cell transplantation.

In DNA, the CDR3 is TGTGCCAGCAGCCAACTTAGCGGGAGGGTCACAGATACGCAGTATTTT. Residues: CASSQLSGRVTDTQYF. The gene calls are TRBV4-2 and TRBJ2-3; TRBD2 aligns across 11 bases. The CDR3 is 16 residues long. With 2 bases clipped from V and 2 bases from J, the junction kept 3 bases outside the gene matches. In germline, CDR1 is LGHNA, CDR2 YNFKEQ.